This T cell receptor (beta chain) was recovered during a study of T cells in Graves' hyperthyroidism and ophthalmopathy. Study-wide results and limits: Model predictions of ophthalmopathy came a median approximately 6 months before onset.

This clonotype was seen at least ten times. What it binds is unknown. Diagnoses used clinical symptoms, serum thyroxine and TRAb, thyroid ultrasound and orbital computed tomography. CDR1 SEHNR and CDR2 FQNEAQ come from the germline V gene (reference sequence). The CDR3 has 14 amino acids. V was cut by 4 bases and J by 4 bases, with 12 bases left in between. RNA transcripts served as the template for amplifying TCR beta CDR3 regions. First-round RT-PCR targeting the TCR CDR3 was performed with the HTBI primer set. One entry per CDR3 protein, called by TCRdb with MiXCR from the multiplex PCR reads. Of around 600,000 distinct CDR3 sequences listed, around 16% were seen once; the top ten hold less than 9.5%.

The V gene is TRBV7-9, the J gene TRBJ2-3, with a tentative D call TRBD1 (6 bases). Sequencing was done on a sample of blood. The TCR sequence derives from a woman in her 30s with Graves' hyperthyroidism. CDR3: CASSSLWGPDTQYF. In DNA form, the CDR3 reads TGTGCCAGCAGCTCGCTTTGGGGGCCAGATACGCAGTATTTT.